The 3 T cell receptor beta chains below all came from one sample that was sequenced in a study of cytomegalovirus exposure and HLA in healthy donors. The PCR used 60 Vbeta and 13 Jbeta primers. Using immunoSEQ multiplex PCR, the repertoire was profiled, and TCRdb retains in-frame clones only, with some absent. The sample contains around 140,000 clones, approximately 87% of which appear only once. The specimen sequenced was PBMCs. The receptors were sampled from a man aged 35-49 years in good health and CMV-seronegative.

This clone is a singleton in its sample. This chain joins TRBV27 and TRBJ1-2; 9 bases are shared with TRBD1. Unmatched junction bases numbered 5, after V lost 8 bases and J lost 7 bases. Germline-derived CDR1 and CDR2 are MNHEY and SMNVEV (reference sequence). The CDR3 length is 12 residues. In DNA form, the CDR3 reads TGTGCCAGCGGGACAGGGAGGAGTGGCTACACCTTC. As protein: CASGTGRSGYTF.

This clone has more than one count but fewer than ten. The chain couples TRBV11-2 to TRBJ2-5, with 11 bases matching TRBD2. CDR3 length equals 16 residues. Germline loops: CDR1 SGHAT, CDR2 FQNNGV. Trimming took 1 base from V and 5 from J; bases not matched to a gene: 6. The CDR3 nucleotides read TGTGCCAGCAGCTTAGCGTCTAGCGGGGGGAGGGAGACCCAGTACTTC. It codes for CASSLASSGGRETQYF.

This chain links TRBV29-1 with TRBJ2-7, with 7 nucleotides matching TRBD2. With V trimmed by 0 bases and J by 1 base, 9 bases remained unmatched. This CDR3 is 16 amino acids long. Germline CDR1 reads SQVTM; CDR2 reads ANQGSEA. For the CDR3, the DNA is TGCAGCGTTGAAGATCTGAAGCGGGGTCTTTCCTACGAGCAGTACTTC. Protein sequence: CSVEDLKRGLSYEQYF.